The T cell receptor beta chain described here comes from a study of graft-versus-host responses after intestinal transplantation. Across the study: Isolated intestinal, liver-intestinal, or multivisceral transplants had been given to the recipients. Anti-thymocyte globulin served as induction for all recipients, who then took tacrolimus and steroids for two to three years. The study, taken as a whole, reports: Where graft-donor T cell macrochimerism was present, patients had high graft-versus-host to host-versus-graft clonal ratios in allografts.

CDR1 SEHNR and CDR2 FQNEAQ come from the germline V gene (reference sequence). After removal of 5 bases from V and 0 bases from J, the junction contained 7 bases not matched to a gene. This CDR3 region has 16 residues. Grafts had their tissue processed, releasing intraepithelial and lamina propria lymphocytes. As regards this clone: Its antigen remains unknown.

Libraries were prepared by immunoSEQ multiplex PCR; TCRdb keeps only in-frame clonotypes and omits some of them. The table records about 7,400 clones, 68% of them present only once. Sequencing was performed on ileum tissue, taken around 50 days after transplant. The TCR originated in a human patient who received an intestinal transplant, so some T cells may come from the graft donor. The gene calls are TRBV7-9 and TRBJ2-5; TRBD1 matches at 9 bases. CDR3 protein: CASSPGTGMYQETQYF. In DNA form, the CDR3 reads TGTGCCAGCAGCCCCGGGACAGGGATGTACCAAGAGACCCAGTACTTC.